These 30 T cell receptor beta chains were sequenced from one sample in a study of regulatory T cells in long-lasting Graves disease. The authors built TCR beta libraries using iRepertoire HTBI primers and Arm-PCR of CDR3 regions. TCRdb recomputed calls from the multiplex PCR reads with MiXCR, one row per CDR3 protein. The repertoire consists of 350,000 to 500,000 distinct CDR3 sequences, with 14% occurring once and the leading ten covering about a sixth. Time point: newly diagnosed GD, antithyroid drugs for less than 3 months. Construction of the TCR library relied on RNA isolated from PBMCs. The same data also went into a second study, on T cells in Graves' hyperthyroidism and ophthalmopathy.

The source was peripheral blood mononuclear cells (PBMCs), collected at new diagnosis, from a patient treated with antithyroid drugs. The receptor set was obtained from a woman in her fifties or sixties with Graves disease.

This clonotype was observed a few times. The chain carries TRBV2 and TRBJ2-5; 13 positions match TRBD2. CDR1 and CDR2 (germline): SNHLY, FYNNEI. The CDR3 is 16 residues long. V shed 2 bases, J shed 5 bases, and the junction held 5 bases outside the gene matches. CDR3 sequence (DNA): TGTGCCAGCAGTGAATCAAGGACTAGCGGGAGTGAGACCCAGTACTTC. Its translation is CASSESRTSGSETQYF.

This clonotype was seen repeatedly, ten times or more. The rearrangement joins TRBV20-1 to TRBJ2-1; D unresolved. The CDR3 is made up of 15 amino acids. V gave up 2 bases and J gave up 0 bases, with 11 bases separating them. CDR1 DFQATT and CDR2 SNEGSKA come from the germline V gene (reference sequence). The CDR3 bases are TGCAGTGCTAGATTCCGGCAGAGCTCCTACAATGAGCAGTTCTTC. It yields the protein CSARFRQSSYNEQFF.

As concerns this clonotype: Just one base apart from a much larger clone, this may be a read error. The V and J genes are TRBV7-9 and TRBJ2-7, with 10 bases that match TRBD1. Per germline, CDR1 SEHNR and CDR2 FQNEAQ (reference sequence). There are 16 residues in the CDR3. The CDR3 spells CAGSRRWGTGDLNKYF. Written as DNA, the CDR3 is TGTGCCGGCAGTCGCCGGTGGGGGACAGGGGACCTTAATAAGTACTTC. Full variable domain (rest looked up from reference TRBV7-9 and TRBJ2-7): DTGVSQNPRHKITKRGQNVTFRCDPISEHNRLYWYRQTLGQGPEFLTYFQNEAQLEKSRLLSDRFSAERPKGSFSTLEIQRTEQGDSAMYLCAGSRRWGTGDLNKYFGPGTRLTVT.

This clonotype was observed a handful of times. The chain links TRBV9 to TRBJ1-4; D unresolved. This CDR3 region has 14 residues. Trimming shortened V by 0 bases and J by 4 bases, and 7 bases separated the two germline ends. Per the germline V gene, CDR1 is SGDLS and CDR2 is YYNGEE. CDR3 protein: CASSVGGVNEKLFF. The DNA for the CDR3 is TGTGCCAGCAGCGTAGGCGGAGTTAATGAAAAACTGTTTTTT.

Here the CDR3 reads CAISESALYNEQFF. Here the CDR3 DNA reads TGTGCCATCAGTGAGTCGGCACTCTACAATGAGCAGTTCTTC. This chain connects TRBV10-3 to TRBJ2-1, with D hard to call. Germline CDR1 and CDR2: ENHRY and SYGVKD. This CDR3 is 14 amino acids long. Trimming pared 0 bases from V and 3 bases from J, leaving 6 bases between.

The genes are TRBV9 and TRBJ2-1, with 12 positions matching TRBD2. The germline CDR1 and CDR2 sequences are SGDLS and YYNGEE. This CDR3 has 20 residues. Trimming at V came to 1 base and at J to 5 bases, leaving 16 bases not matched to a gene. The CDR3 is CASSVSQLAGGPKKNNEQFF. The CDR3 DNA sequence: TGTGCCAGCAGCGTATCCCAGCTAGCGGGAGGGCCAAAAAAGAACAATGAGCAGTTCTTC.

A remark on this clonotype: Possible read error: a much larger clone is one base away. The gene calls are TRBV12-3 or TRBV12-4 and TRBJ2-1; 7 bases are a match to TRBD2. CDR3 length: 16 amino acids. Trimming removed 6 bases from V and 4 bases from J; junction bases left unmatched: 12. The CDR3 bases are TGTGCCAGCAGATTTTCGGACGGGGGGATGTACAATGAGCAGTTCTTC. It encodes CASRFSDGGMYNEQFF.

The CDR3 nucleotides read TGCGCCAGCAGCTTTGACGCAGGGAGCACCGGGGAGCTGTTTTTT. Protein product: CASSFDAGSTGELFF. The chain is built from TRBV5-1 and TRBJ2-2; TRBD1 or TRBD2 may be the D gene (5 bases each). V lost 2 bases to trimming and J lost 4 bases, with 12 bases between them. This CDR3 contains 15 residues. Per the germline V gene, CDR1 is SGHRS and CDR2 is YFSETQ.

This clonotype was counted ten times or more. The chain couples TRBV6-5 to TRBJ2-2, with 9 bases lining up with TRBD1. V shed 2 bases and J 7 bases; nucleotides not matched to a gene: 11. The CDR3 has 17 amino acids. Germline V lookup: CDR1 MNHEY, CDR2 SVGAGI. CDR3 sequence reads: CASSYGPLQGADGELFF. DNA for the CDR3: TGTGCCAGCAGTTACGGGCCTTTACAGGGGGCGGACGGGGAGCTGTTTTTT.

A word on this clonotype: This sequence is one base from a far larger clone and is likely a read error. The V call is TRBV2, the J call TRBJ2-7; 11 positions agree with TRBD2. CDR3 length equals 19 residues. From germline, CDR1 is SNHLY and CDR2 FYNNEI. Losses at the gene ends were 6 bases for V and 7 bases for J; bases not matched to a gene: 23. CDR3 sequence: CASSPGQAVSGRAGNEQYF. In DNA form, the CDR3 reads TGTGCCAGCAGCCCGGGACAGGCCGTTAGCGGGAGGGCCGGCAATGAGCAGTACTTC.

The chain uses TRBV29-1 and TRBJ2-5, with a weak D call TRBD2 (6 bases). V dropped 4 bases and J dropped 2 bases, with 11 bases sitting between them. Germline V gene data show CDR1 as SQVTM and CDR2 as ANQGSEA. There are 13 residues in the CDR3. CDR3 bases: TGCAGCGTTGGAGTAGCGGAACAAGAGACCCAGTACTTC. It specifies CSVGVAEQETQYF.

This clonotype was picked up a small number of times. The J gene is TRBJ1-1, the V gene TRBV7-2; D is possibly TRBD1 (6 bases). The CDR3 has 16 residues. Looked up from germline, CDR1 is SGHTA and CDR2 is FQGNSA. Trimming pared 5 bases from V and 2 bases from J, leaving 18 bases between. The CDR3, as DNA: TGTGCCAGCAGCGTAGAAACCGGGACACTAAACACTGAAGCTTTCTTT. This translates into CASSVETGTLNTEAFF. Full variable domain (missing parts from reference TRBV7-2 and TRBJ1-1): GAGVSQSPSNKVTEKGKDVELRCDPISGHTALYWYRQSLGQGLEFLIYFQGNSAPDKSGLPSDRFSAERTGGSVSTLTIQRTQQEDSAVYLCASSVETGTLNTEAFFGQGTRLTVV.

This clonotype was picked up a small number of times. The V gene is TRBV5-1, the J gene TRBJ2-2; TRBD2 aligns across 13 bases. CDR3 length: 19 residues. The germline CDR1 and CDR2 sequences are SGHRS and YFSETQ. V trimming: 3 bases; J trimming: 3 bases; junction bases outside the gene matches: 11. CDR3 bases: TGCGCCAGCAGCTCGAGGACTAGCGGGAGCGCTGGTGACACCGGGGAGCTGTTTTTT. Translated, it gives CASSSRTSGSAGDTGELFF.

This clonotype has only a few counts. The chain combines TRBV5-1 with TRBJ2-1; unclear D gene. TRBJ2-5 explains the end of the DNA better; the J call may be wrong. The CDR3 is made up of 14 amino acids. Germline CDR1 is SGHRS and CDR2 is YFSETQ. In DNA, the CDR3 is TGCGCCAGCAGCTTGAGTCCGGTCCAAGAGACCCAGTACTTC. Translating it yields CASSLSPVQETQYF.

The sample holds many counts of this clonotype. At one boundary the junction diverges from the germline segment, which might be a read error. The CDR3 protein is CASSYGTSGANVLTF. The CDR3 DNA reads TGTGCCAGCAGCTACGGGACCTCTGGGGCCAACGTCCTGACTTTC. V and J are TRBV5-1 and TRBJ2-6, with D possibly being TRBD1 or TRBD2 (5 bases each). The CDR3 is 15 amino acids. Looked up from germline, CDR1 is SGHRS and CDR2 is YFSETQ.

This clonotype was counted at least ten times. V usage is TRBV3-1 and J usage is TRBJ2-7, with D tentatively TRBD1 (5 bases). CDR3 length: 15 residues. Germline V gives CDR1 LGHDT, CDR2 YNNKEL (reference sequence). Trimming shortened V by 0 bases and J by 5 bases, and 14 bases separated the two germline ends. The CDR3 DNA is TGTGCCAGCAGCCAAGACCCCCAGGGTACCCACGAGCAGTACTTC. Translated: CASSQDPQGTHEQYF.

This clonotype was observed at least ten times. Compared with germline, one end of the junction differs, possibly owing to a read error. The chain is built from TRBV12-3 or TRBV12-4 and TRBJ1-1; no definite D call. This CDR3 comprises 13 residues. Written as DNA, the CDR3 is TGTGCCAGCAGTTTAATCGGGAGCACTGAAGCTTTCTTC. It translates to CASSLIGSTEAFF.

This clonotype is termed medium-sized. The genes are TRBV7-2 and TRBJ2-7; D remains ambiguous. With 6 bases removed from V and 0 bases from J, the gap between germline ends came to 15 bases. Germline CDR1 reads SGHTA; CDR2 reads FQGNSA. CDR3 size: 15 residues. The CDR3 is CASSRSDPSSYEQYF. CDR3 nucleotides: TGTGCCAGCAGTCGAAGCGACCCGAGCTCCTACGAGCAGTACTTC.

In this sample, this clonotype turned up many times. This chain joins TRBV7-3 and TRBJ2-1, with 12 bases aligning to TRBD1. This CDR3 has 16 residues. V lost 2 bases and J lost 8; bases outside the gene matches: 7. Germline CDR1 SGHTA, CDR2 FQGTGA. The DNA of the CDR3 is TGTGCCAGCAGCTTATATGGGGGGACAGGGGGCGATGAGCAGTTCTTC. As protein: CASSLYGGTGGDEQFF.

This clonotype was counted at least ten times. The rearrangement joins TRBV5-6 to TRBJ2-1, with D uncertain. The CDR3 runs 12 residues. CDR1 and CDR2 from the germline V gene are SGHDT and YYEEEE. V dropped 4 bases and J dropped 5 bases, with 7 bases sitting between them. The CDR3 DNA follows: TGTGCCAGCAGCCCCCTGAACAATGAGCAGTTCTTC. This encodes CASSPLNNEQFF.

This sequence joins TRBV2 and TRBJ1-5; possibly TRBD1 for D (5 bases). Germline values: CDR1 SNHLY, CDR2 FYNNEI. Between the trimmed V and J ends, which lost 6 bases and 6 bases, there was a span of 15 bases. This CDR3 is 14 amino acids long. CDR3 coding DNA: TGTGCCAGCAGGGAGGGCGGGGCCAGTCAGCCCCAGCATTTT. Translating gives CASREGGASQPQHF.

This clonotype was counted only a few times. The chain combines TRBV27 with TRBJ1-1; tentative D call: TRBD1 (5 bases). The CDR3 is 14 amino acids. The V and J ends lost 5 bases and 2 bases respectively, with 12 bases between them. CDR1 MNHEY and CDR2 SMNVEV come from the germline V gene (reference sequence). The CDR3 sequence: CASSAWGENTEAFF. The CDR3 nucleotides read TGTGCCAGCAGTGCATGGGGCGAAAACACTGAAGCTTTCTTT.

This clonotype was counted many times. The junction differs from germline at one of its ends, possibly a read error. The V and J genes are TRBV7-7 and TRBJ2-1; 9 bases are a match to TRBD2. The CDR3 sequence is 16 residues long. Germline V CDR1 and CDR2: SSHAT, FNYEAQ (reference sequence). The CDR3 spells CASSLGGRASYNEQFF. The CDR3 nucleotides are TGTGCTAGCAGCTTAGGCGGGAGGGCCTCCTACAATGAGCAGTTCTTC.

This clonotype was seen ten or more times. V and J are TRBV6-1 and TRBJ2-1; 7 nucleotides match TRBD2. V lost 1 base and J lost 0; bases outside the gene matches: 3. The CDR3 sequence is 16 residues long. The V gene's germline CDR1 is MNHNS and CDR2 SASEGT. The CDR3 nucleotides are TGTGCCAGCAGTGAAGTGCAGCGGGGCTCCTACAATGAGCAGTTCTTC. This sequence encodes CASSEVQRGSYNEQFF.

This chain joins TRBV18 and TRBJ2-2, with TRBD2 identical over 8 bases. V lost 3 bases, J lost 7 bases, and 10 bases stayed unmatched. The CDR3 covers 16 residues. Germline V gene sequence: CDR1 KGHSH, CDR2 LQKENI. The CDR3 nucleotides read TGTGCCAGCTCACCCCCATTTGCGGGAGGAAGCGGGGAGCTGTTTTTT. Residues: CASSPPFAGGSGELFF.

The chain couples TRBV5-8 to TRBJ2-3; the match to TRBD2 covers 15 bases. This CDR3 comprises 18 residues. Trimming cost V 4 bases and J 3 bases; bases outside gene matches: 9. The germline V gene has CDR1 SGHTS and CDR2 YDEGEE. The CDR3 bases are TGTGCCAGCAGCCCGGGACTAGCGGGAGGCTGGAGTACAGATACGCAGTATTTT. Its protein is CASSPGLAGGWSTDTQYF. The variable domain in full, completed from reference TRBV5-8 and TRBJ2-3, reads EAGVTQSPTHLIKTRGQQATLRCSPISGHTSVYWYQQALGLGLQFLLWYDEGEERNRGNFPPRFSGRQFPNYSSELNVNALELEDSALYLCASSPGLAGGWSTDTQYFGPGTRLTVL.

Turning to this clonotype: This may be a read error: a much more frequent sequence differs by one nucleotide. The chain is built from TRBV5-1 and TRBJ2-1, with D perhaps TRBD2 (5 bases). The CDR3 contains 14 residues. The germline CDR1 and CDR2 sequences are SGHRS and YFSETQ. V was clipped by 4 bases and J by 10 bases, with 18 bases between them. The DNA for the CDR3 is TGCGCCAGCAGCGGGCTAGCTCCTGGCGGGGAGCAGTTCTTC. Translating gives CASSGLAPGGEQFF.

The rearrangement links TRBV2 to TRBJ2-5; TRBD2 aligns across 13 bases. V was pared by 4 bases and J by 5 bases, with 10 bases of the junction left unmatched. There are 17 residues in the CDR3. Germline-derived CDR1 and CDR2 are SNHLY and FYNNEI. The DNA of the CDR3 is TGTGCCAGCAGTGTTACTAGCGGGAGGGTTGGTCAGGAGACCCAGTACTTC. Translating gives CASSVTSGRVGQETQYF.

Points on this clonotype: This may be a read error, as it is one base from a much larger clone. This chain uses TRBV5-1 with TRBJ2-7, with D perhaps TRBD1 or TRBD2 (6 bases each). CDR1 is SGHRS and CDR2 is YFSETQ in the germline V gene. V lost 0 bases and J lost 7, with 20 bases in between. The CDR3 runs to 16 residues. The CDR3 sequence is CASSLAGGTKYNEQYF. The DNA of the CDR3 is TGCGCCAGCAGCTTGGCCGGAGGGACAAAGTACAATGAGCAGTACTTC.

This clonotype was recorded at least ten times. The J gene is TRBJ2-7, the V gene TRBV10-2, with D possibly TRBD2 on 6 matching bases. Trimming took 8 bases from V and 2 from J, leaving 16 bases between them. Germline lookup yields CDR1 WSHSY and CDR2 SAAADI. CDR3 length: 14 amino acids. Here the CDR3 reads CASANGLTTYEQYF. DNA of the CDR3: TGCGCCAGCGCTAACGGACTAACCACCTACGAGCAGTACTTC.